A single sample is the source of the 30 T cell receptor beta chains below, sequenced in a study of shared clonotypes between healthy human individuals. Produced via immunoSEQ multiplex PCR; TCRdb's table is partial and in-frame only. This sample has around 510,000 clones; about 80% occur once, and the top ten carry around 12%. The sample consisted of PBMCs. Receptors originate from a woman between 35 and 50 years old in good health. Some clones in this sample may be carry-over from other donors' samples.

Concerning this clone: Given a far larger clone just one base away, this is likely a sequencing read error. The sample holds other DNA sequences that translate to the same CDR3. The rearrangement joins TRBV4-3 to TRBJ2-6; TRBD2 agrees at 9 bases. The germline V gene has CDR1 LGHNA and CDR2 YSLEER. This CDR3 is 16 amino acids long. V gave up 3 bases and J gave up 4 bases; unmatched junction bases: 4. CDR3 sequence: CASSQSSGTGANVLTF. The CDR3 DNA sequence: TGCGCCAGCAGCCAGTCTAGCGGGACCGGGGCCAACGTCCTGACTTTC.

V usage is TRBV7-9 and J usage is TRBJ2-7; TRBD2 matches 13 bases. In germline, CDR1 is SEHNR, CDR2 FQNEAQ (reference sequence). There are 16 residues in the CDR3. V dropped 6 bases and J dropped 5; count of bases not matched to a gene: 10. The CDR3 sequence is CASRGLAGPTRHEQYF. The CDR3 DNA is TGTGCCAGCAGGGGACTAGCGGGACCTACGCGGCACGAGCAGTACTTC.

The rearrangement joins TRBV28 to TRBJ2-7; TRBD1 matches 11 bases. V was pared by 7 bases and J by 4 bases, with 12 bases of the junction left unmatched. The CDR3 has 16 residues. CDR1 is MDHEN, CDR2 SYDVKM, per germline. DNA for the CDR3: TGTGCCAGCAACCCGGGACAGGGGGAAGCCGGGTACGAGCAGTACTTC. The encoded protein is CASNPGQGEAGYEQYF.

In its sample, this clone was seen once. The chain is built from TRBV7-9 and TRBJ2-7; D not certain. From germline, CDR1 is SEHNR and CDR2 FQNEAQ (reference sequence). V dropped 5 bases and J dropped 3 bases, with 5 bases sitting between them. This CDR3 has 11 residues. DNA for the CDR3: TGTGCCAGCAGCCAATACTACGAGCAGTACTTC. Translated: CASSQYYEQYF.

The chain combines TRBV4-1 with TRBJ1-1; TRBD1 matches 7 bases. Germline-derived CDR1 and CDR2 are MGHRA and YSYEKL. The ends lost 1 base at V and 2 bases at J; junction bases unmatched: 10. The CDR3 is made up of 17 amino acids. CDR3 sequence: CASSQGATGITNTEAFF. Here the CDR3 DNA reads TGCGCCAGCAGCCAAGGGGCGACAGGGATCACTAACACTGAAGCTTTCTTT.

The chain joins TRBV5-8 to TRBJ2-3; D is undetermined. V lost 0 bases and J lost 1, with 6 bases in between. Germline CDR1 SGHTS, CDR2 YDEGEE. The CDR3 is 14 amino acids. The CDR3 loop is CASSLEPRTDTQYF. DNA for the CDR3: TGTGCCAGCAGCTTGGAACCGCGCACAGATACGCAGTATTTT. The complete variable domain, with remaining parts taken from reference TRBV5-8 and TRBJ2-3, reads EAGVTQSPTHLIKTRGQQATLRCSPISGHTSVYWYQQALGLGLQFLLWYDEGEERNRGNFPPRFSGRQFPNYSSELNVNALELEDSALYLCASSLEPRTDTQYFGPGTRLTVL.

The genes are TRBV18 and TRBJ2-3, with D perhaps TRBD1 or TRBD2 (5 bases each). Trimming pared 0 bases from V and 3 bases from J, leaving 16 bases between. Germline lookup yields CDR1 KGHSH and CDR2 LQKENI. The CDR3 spans 17 residues. The CDR3 sequence: CASSPPGQARGTDTQYF. The DNA for the CDR3 is TGTGCCAGCTCACCACCGGGGCAGGCCCGAGGGACAGATACGCAGTATTTT.

The chain joins TRBV5-4 to TRBJ2-1; D not resolved. Germline V gene data show CDR1 as SGHNT and CDR2 as YYREEE (reference sequence). V was cut by 3 bases and J by 4 bases, with 8 bases left in between. This CDR3 comprises 13 residues. In nucleotides, the CDR3 is TGTGCCAGCAGCTCCCTCGCGTACAATGAGCAGTTCTTC. It yields the protein CASSSLAYNEQFF.

CDR3 DNA: TGTGCCAGCAGTTTAAGCCGGGAGTTGTCGAACATTCAGTACTTC. Translating gives CASSLSRELSNIQYF. V is TRBV28 and J is TRBJ2-4, with a possible D match to TRBD2 (6 bases). Germline CDR1 is MDHEN and CDR2 is SYDVKM. V was shortened by 2 bases and J by 7 bases, with 15 bases between the two germline ends. CDR3 size: 15 residues.

This rearrangement joins TRBV7-3 to TRBJ2-5; TRBD2 agrees at 7 bases. The CDR3 totals 17 residues. V lost 0 bases to trimming and J lost 1 base; unmatched junction nucleotides: 8. Germline CDR1 reads SGHTA; CDR2 reads FQGTGA. The CDR3 nucleotides are TGTGCCAGCAGCTTAACAGGAGGGGCTAGCGGCCAAGAGACCCAGTACTTC. It specifies CASSLTGGASGQETQYF.

This clone is a singleton in its sample. This chain uses TRBV5-1 with TRBJ1-1; TRBD1 aligns across 10 bases. V lost 2 bases and J lost 8; bases outside the gene matches: 9. Looked up from germline, CDR1 is SGHRS and CDR2 is YFSETQ. The CDR3 has 15 amino acids. The CDR3 DNA sequence: TGCGCCAGCAGCTTCTCCCCGGGGACAGGGGAAGAAGCTTTCTTT. This encodes CASSFSPGTGEEAFF.

This chain connects TRBV30 to TRBJ1-1; D unclear. This CDR3 is built from 13 residues. The V gene's germline CDR1 is GTSNPN and CDR2 SVGIG (reference sequence). Trimming removed 1 base at V and 1 base at J, with 7 bases between. The CDR3 reads CAWSGQTNTEAFF. The CDR3 DNA reads TGTGCCTGGAGTGGGCAGACGAACACTGAAGCTTTCTTT.

This clone appeared once. This chain joins TRBV7-9 and TRBJ2-1, with a weak D call TRBD1 (6 bases). CDR1 and CDR2 (germline): SEHNR, FQNEAQ (reference sequence). This CDR3 is 15 amino acids long. Deletions cut 1 base from V and 8 bases from J, with 15 bases between. CDR3: CASSLGGHRMDEQFF. CDR3 DNA sequence: TGTGCCAGCAGCTTAGGGGGACACCGAATGGATGAGCAGTTCTTC.

The chain links TRBV11-3 to TRBJ1-5; no clear D. V gave up 10 bases and J gave up 0 bases, with 13 bases separating them. The CDR3 covers 14 residues. Germline CDR1 is SGHNT and CDR2 is YENEEA. In DNA form, the CDR3 reads TGTGCCATCCGGACGGTCATTAGCAATCAGCCCCAGCATTTT. The encoded protein is CAIRTVISNQPQHF.

Only one count was recorded for this clone. The chain is built from TRBV5-8 and TRBJ2-7; 7 nucleotides line up with TRBD2. J lost 1 base, V lost 0 bases, and 4 bases had no gene match. The CDR3 has 15 amino acids. CDR1 is SGHTS and CDR2 is YDEGEE in the germline V gene. The CDR3 protein is CASSLVGSGSYEQYF. The CDR3 DNA sequence: TGTGCCAGCAGCTTGGTCGGTAGCGGGTCCTACGAGCAGTACTTC. The whole variable domain, filled in from reference TRBV5-8 and TRBJ2-7, reads EAGVTQSPTHLIKTRGQQATLRCSPISGHTSVYWYQQALGLGLQFLLWYDEGEERNRGNFPPRFSGRQFPNYSSELNVNALELEDSALYLCASSLVGSGSYEQYFGPGTRLTVT.

The rearrangement links TRBV11-2 to TRBJ2-1; 10 bases agree with TRBD2. J gave up 4 bases and V 5 bases, and 2 bases lay outside the gene matches. Per the germline V gene, CDR1 is SGHAT and CDR2 is FQNNGV. The CDR3 length is 14 residues. CDR3 sequence (DNA): TGTGCCAGCAGCGAACTAGCGGGATACAATGAGCAGTTCTTC. It translates to CASSELAGYNEQFF.

Sample share makes this clone medium-sized. The chain employs TRBV4-2 and TRBJ2-2, with 8 bases lining up with TRBD2. This CDR3 comprises 18 residues. Germline assignment: CDR1 LGHNA and CDR2 YNFKEQ. V lost 2 bases, J lost 5 bases, and 13 bases stayed unmatched. CDR3 amino acids: CASSQFLSAGASTGELFF. The CDR3 nucleotides read TGTGCCAGCAGCCAATTCCTCTCAGCGGGAGCCTCTACCGGGGAGCTGTTTTTT.

There are a few counts of this clone. Different DNA sequences within this sample yield the same CDR3. This rearrangement joins TRBV30 to TRBJ1-3; unclear D gene. This CDR3 contains 13 residues. V was trimmed by 0 bases and J by 0 bases, leaving 3 bases between them. Germline loops: CDR1 GTSNPN, CDR2 SVGIG (reference sequence). CDR3 protein: CAWSVVSGNTIYF. Here the CDR3 DNA reads TGTGCCTGGAGTGTAGTCTCTGGAAACACCATATATTTT.

The chain has TRBV30 and TRBJ2-2; no firm D call. The CDR3 spans 16 residues. Germline CDR1 is GTSNPN and CDR2 is SVGIG (reference sequence). With 0 bases removed from V and 3 bases from J, the gap between germline ends came to 14 bases. Here the CDR3 DNA reads TGTGCCTGGAGTGTACAAGAACAGTCTTACACCGGGGAGCTGTTTTTT. The encoded protein is CAWSVQEQSYTGELFF. The entire variable domain, with the rest obtained from reference TRBV30 and TRBJ2-2, is as follows: SQTIHQWPATLVQPVGSPLSLECTVEGTSNPNLYWYRQAAGRGLQLLFYSVGIGQISSEVPQNLSASRPQDRQFILSSKKLLLSDSGFYLCAWSVQEQSYTGELFFGEGSRLTVL.

This sequence joins TRBV29-1 and TRBJ2-1; no clear D gene. This CDR3 has 15 amino acids. The V and J ends lost 0 bases and 4 bases respectively, with 13 bases between them. The V gene's germline CDR1 is SQVTM and CDR2 ANQGSEA. The CDR3 reads CSVEDHVNGYNEQFF. DNA of the CDR3: TGCAGCGTTGAAGATCATGTGAATGGTTACAATGAGCAGTTCTTC.

The J gene is TRBJ1-3, the V gene TRBV30; D is uncertain. V was shortened by 0 bases and J by 4 bases, with 10 bases between the two germline ends. CDR3 length: 14 residues. The germline CDR1 and CDR2 sequences are GTSNPN and SVGIG (reference sequence). The CDR3 coding sequence is TGTGCCTGGAGTGTGGACCCGCGGGGAAACACCATATATTTT. Amino acids: CAWSVDPRGNTIYF.

V usage is TRBV7-9 and J usage is TRBJ2-5; the D is unclear. Germline CDR1 is SEHNR and CDR2 is FQNEAQ (reference sequence). V was pared by 5 bases and J by 3 bases, with 10 bases between. CDR3 size: 13 residues. The CDR3 reads CASSGKAEETQYF. CDR3 DNA sequence: TGTGCCAGCAGCGGTAAAGCCGAAGAGACCCAGTACTTC.

This clone has ten or more counts. The sample has other DNA sequences that encode this CDR3 too. The chain employs TRBV18 and TRBJ2-7, with no clear D. V was trimmed by 0 bases and J by 0 bases, leaving 3 bases between them. Germline V gene sequence: CDR1 KGHSH, CDR2 LQKENI. The CDR3 totals 13 residues. CDR3 loop: CASSPPFSYEQYF. The CDR3 DNA reads as TGTGCCAGCTCACCACCATTCTCCTACGAGCAGTACTTC.

This clone was counted once. The V gene is TRBV6-1, the J gene TRBJ2-6; no definite D call. Germline V gene sequence: CDR1 MNHNS, CDR2 SASEGT. V was pared by 8 bases and J by 4 bases, with 12 bases between. CDR3 size: 14 residues. CDR3 region: CASLVFSGANVLTF. The CDR3 DNA follows: TGTGCCAGCTTGGTCTTTTCAGGGGCCAACGTCCTGACTTTC.

The V gene is TRBV5-1, the J gene TRBJ1-1; maybe TRBD1 (6 bases). V gave up 0 bases and J gave up 5 bases, with 14 bases separating them. This CDR3 has 15 residues. Germline V gene sequence: CDR1 SGHRS, CDR2 YFSETQ. The CDR3 loop is CASSLEGEGHTEAFF. CDR3 nucleotides: TGCGCCAGCAGCTTGGAAGGGGAGGGACATACTGAAGCTTTCTTT. Drawing the rest from reference TRBV5-1 and TRBJ1-1, the complete variable domain is KAGVTQTPRYLIKTRGQQVTLSCSPISGHRSVSWYQQTPGQGLQFLFEYFSETQRNKGNFPGRFSGRQFSNSRSEMNVSTLELGDSALYLCASSLEGEGHTEAFFGQGTRLTVV.

Concerning this clone itself: A clone one base away is much larger, so this may be a read error. This sample also contains other DNA sequences that code for the same CDR3. The chain combines TRBV29-1 with TRBJ2-1; 7 bases line up with TRBD2. V lost 0 bases and J lost 10; bases outside the gene matches: 12. This CDR3 is built from 15 residues. Germline V gives CDR1 SQVTM, CDR2 ANQGSEA. The CDR3 loop is CSVEEFASGKGEQFF. CDR3 DNA: TGCAGCGTTGAAGAGTTCGCCAGCGGGAAAGGGGAGCAGTTCTTC.

The V gene is TRBV28, the J gene TRBJ2-7; 7 nucleotides line up with TRBD1. J gave up 0 bases and V 5 bases, and 7 bases lay outside the gene matches. The CDR3 contains 15 residues. The germline V gene encodes CDR1 MDHEN and CDR2 SYDVKM. Here the CDR3 reads CASSPTGTDSYEQYF. Written as DNA, the CDR3 is TGTGCCAGCAGTCCAACCGGGACAGACTCCTACGAGCAGTACTTC.

This clone was picked up a small number of times. The chain combines TRBV6-5 with TRBJ2-1, with D unresolved. The V and J ends lost 5 bases and 4 bases respectively, with 3 bases between them. The CDR3 has 11 amino acids. Germline V lookup: CDR1 MNHEY, CDR2 SVGAGI. In nucleotides, the CDR3 is TGTGCCAGCAGTCCATACAATGAGCAGTTCTTC. Translating it yields CASSPYNEQFF.

This clone was detected a few times. This rearrangement joins TRBV5-6 to TRBJ1-5, with 8 bases lining up with TRBD1. CDR1 is SGHDT, CDR2 YYEEEE, per germline. V lost 4 bases to trimming and J lost 10 bases; unmatched junction nucleotides: 10. The CDR3 sequence is 14 residues long. Here the CDR3 DNA reads TGTGCCAGCAGCCCTTCCCCAGACAGGGGACCCCAGCATTTT. Its translation: CASSPSPDRGPQHF.

The CDR3 DNA sequence: TGTGCCAGCAGCGGGGACAGGGCCGTTCTGGGCTACACCTTC. It translates to CASSGDRAVLGYTF. The chain combines TRBV5-6 with TRBJ1-2; 9 bases are shared with TRBD1. CDR3 size: 14 residues. The germline CDR1 and CDR2 sequences are SGHDT and YYEEEE. Losses at the gene ends were 4 bases for V and 8 bases for J; bases not matched to a gene: 9.